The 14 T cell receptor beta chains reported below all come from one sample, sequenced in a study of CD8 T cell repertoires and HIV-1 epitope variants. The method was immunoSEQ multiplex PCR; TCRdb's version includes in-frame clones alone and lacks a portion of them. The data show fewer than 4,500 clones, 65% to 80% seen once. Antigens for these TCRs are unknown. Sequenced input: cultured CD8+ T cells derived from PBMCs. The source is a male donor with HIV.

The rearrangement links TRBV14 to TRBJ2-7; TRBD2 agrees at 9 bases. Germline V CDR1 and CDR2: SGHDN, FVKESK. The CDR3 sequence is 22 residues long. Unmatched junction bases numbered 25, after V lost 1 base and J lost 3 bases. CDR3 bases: TGTGCCAGCAGCCAAGGGTGGAGGACGGGACCCTGGGGTAGCGGGAGACTCTACGAGCAGTACTTC. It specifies CASSQGWRTGPWGSGRLYEQYF.

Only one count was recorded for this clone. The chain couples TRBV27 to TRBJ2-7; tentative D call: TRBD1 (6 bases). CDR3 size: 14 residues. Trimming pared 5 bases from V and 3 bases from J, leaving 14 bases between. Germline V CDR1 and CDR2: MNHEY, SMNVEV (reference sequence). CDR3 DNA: TGTGCCAGCAGTCAGGGGCCAATTGGCTACGAGCAGTACTTC. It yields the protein CASSQGPIGYEQYF.

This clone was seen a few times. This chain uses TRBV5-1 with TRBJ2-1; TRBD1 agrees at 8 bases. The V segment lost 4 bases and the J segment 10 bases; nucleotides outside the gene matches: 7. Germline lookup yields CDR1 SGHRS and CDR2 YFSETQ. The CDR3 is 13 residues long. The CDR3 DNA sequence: TGCGCCAGCAGCCGTGGGACAGGTAACGAGCAGTTCTTC. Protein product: CASSRGTGNEQFF.

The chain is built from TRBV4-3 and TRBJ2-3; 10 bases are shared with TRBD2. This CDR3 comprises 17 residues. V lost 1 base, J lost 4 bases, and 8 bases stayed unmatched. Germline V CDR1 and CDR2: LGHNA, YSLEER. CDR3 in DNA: TGCGCCAGCAGCCAAGTAAACAGCGGGGGGGCCGCAGATACGCAGTATTTT. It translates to CASSQVNSGGAADTQYF.

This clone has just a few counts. CDR3 in DNA: TGCGCCAGCAGCCCATGGGACGGCTACGAGCAGTACTTC. Translating gives CASSPWDGYEQYF. The rearrangement uses TRBV5-1 and TRBJ2-7, with D tentatively TRBD1 or TRBD2 (5 bases each). Germline V gene data show CDR1 as SGHRS and CDR2 as YFSETQ. Trimming stripped 4 bases from V and 3 bases from J, with 11 bases between. This CDR3 region has 13 residues.

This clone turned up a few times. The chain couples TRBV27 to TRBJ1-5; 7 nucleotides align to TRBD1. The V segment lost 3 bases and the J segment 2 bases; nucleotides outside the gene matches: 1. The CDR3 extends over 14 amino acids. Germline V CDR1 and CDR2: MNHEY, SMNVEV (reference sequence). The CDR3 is CASSLQGGNQPQHF. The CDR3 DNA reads TGTGCCAGCAGTTTGCAGGGGGGCAATCAGCCCCAGCATTTT.

CDR3 in DNA: TGTGCCAGCAGCGTAGTAGGCAGTAGCACAGATACGCAGTATTTT. The encoded protein is CASSVVGSSTDTQYF. The chain uses TRBV9 and TRBJ2-3; no clear D gene. Deletions cut 0 bases from V and 0 bases from J, with 8 bases between. Germline V gives CDR1 SGDLS, CDR2 YYNGEE. The CDR3 is made up of 15 amino acids.

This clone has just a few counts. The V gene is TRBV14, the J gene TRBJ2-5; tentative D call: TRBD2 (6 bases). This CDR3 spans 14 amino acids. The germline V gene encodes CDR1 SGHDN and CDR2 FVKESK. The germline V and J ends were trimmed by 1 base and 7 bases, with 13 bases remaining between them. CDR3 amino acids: CASSQVRGRGTQYF. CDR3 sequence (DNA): TGTGCCAGCAGCCAAGTGCGGGGCCGGGGGACCCAGTACTTC.

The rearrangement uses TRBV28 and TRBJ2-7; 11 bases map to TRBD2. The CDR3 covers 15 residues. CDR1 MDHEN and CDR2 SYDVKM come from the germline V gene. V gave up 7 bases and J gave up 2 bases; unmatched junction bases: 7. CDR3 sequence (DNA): TGTGCCAGCACCGAAGGACTAGCGGGTACCTACGAGCAGTACTTC. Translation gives CASTEGLAGTYEQYF. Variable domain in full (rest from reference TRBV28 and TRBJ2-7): DVKVTQSSRYLVKRTGEKVFLECVQDMDHENMFWYRQDPGLGLRLIYFSYDVKMKEKGDIPEGYSVSREKKERFSLILESASTNQTSMYLCASTEGLAGTYEQYFGPGTRLTVT.

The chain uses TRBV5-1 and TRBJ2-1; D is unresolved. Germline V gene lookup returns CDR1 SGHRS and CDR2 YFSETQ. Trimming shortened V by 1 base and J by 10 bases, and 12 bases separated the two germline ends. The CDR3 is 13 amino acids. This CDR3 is CASSLYPAREQFF. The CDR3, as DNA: TGCGCCAGCAGCTTGTATCCCGCCAGAGAGCAGTTCTTC.

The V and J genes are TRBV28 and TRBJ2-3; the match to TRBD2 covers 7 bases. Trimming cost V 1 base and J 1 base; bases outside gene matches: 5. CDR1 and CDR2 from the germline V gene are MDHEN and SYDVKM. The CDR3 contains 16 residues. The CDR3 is CASSLFTLAGTDTQYF. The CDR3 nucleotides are TGTGCCAGCAGTTTATTTACCCTAGCGGGCACAGATACGCAGTATTTT.

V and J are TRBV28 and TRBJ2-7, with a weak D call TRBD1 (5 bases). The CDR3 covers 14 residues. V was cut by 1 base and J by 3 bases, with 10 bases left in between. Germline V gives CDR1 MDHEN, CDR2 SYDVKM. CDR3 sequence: CASSLFDRDYEQYF. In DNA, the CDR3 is TGTGCCAGCAGTTTATTTGACAGAGACTACGAGCAGTACTTC.

The CDR3 region has the DNA TGTGCCAGCAGCGTGGGCGGGCCTAGCACAGATACGCAGTATTTT. Protein sequence: CASSVGGPSTDTQYF. The rearrangement links TRBV9 to TRBJ2-3; D possibly corresponds to TRBD2 (5 bases). The germline gives CDR1 SGDLS, CDR2 YYNGEE. With 2 bases removed from V and 0 bases from J, the gap between germline ends came to 10 bases. The CDR3 totals 15 residues.

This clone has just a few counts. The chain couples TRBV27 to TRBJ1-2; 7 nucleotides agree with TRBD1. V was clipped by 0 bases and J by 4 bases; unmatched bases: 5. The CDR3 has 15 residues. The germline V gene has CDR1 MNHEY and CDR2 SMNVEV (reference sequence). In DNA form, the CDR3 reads TGTGCCAGCAGTTTATCAGGGGGCAGGGGCTATGGCTACACCTTC. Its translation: CASSLSGGRGYGYTF.